A single sample gave rise to the 20 T cell receptor beta chains below, sequenced in a study of T cell repertoires in cytomegalovirus infection. MiXCR, run by TCRdb on the reads, gives a single entry per CDR3 protein. In the table there are nearly 650,000 distinct CDR3 sequences, roughly 24% of which are singletons. The sample comprised CD8+ T cells from PBMCs. The receptor source for this set is a human donor in good health (CMV status not recorded). Some clones in this sample may be carry-over from other donors' samples.

Details on this clonotype: A much larger clonotype is one base distant, so this may be a read error. Because the CDR3 is missing its conserved closing phenylalanine or tryptophan, this is likely a read error. The genes are TRBV7-2 and TRBJ2-4; D possibly matches TRBD1 or TRBD2 (5 bases each). Trimming removed 6 bases at V and 7 bases at J, with 13 bases between. From germline, CDR1 is SGHTA and CDR2 FQGNSA. The CDR3 sequence is 13 residues long. The CDR3 reads CASRAGDGNIQYY. CDR3 nucleotides: TGTGCCAGCAGAGCCGGGGACGGGAACATTCAGTACTAC.

In this sample, this clonotype turned up many times. This chain uses TRBV29-1 with TRBJ1-5, with 7 bases identical to TRBD1. The trim removed 4 bases at V and 6 bases at J, leaving 6 bases unmatched. CDR1 and CDR2 (germline): SQVTM, ANQGSEA. The CDR3 extends over 13 amino acids. The DNA of the CDR3 is TGCAGCGTTGGAGGGGACAGTGTTCAGCCCCAGCATTTT. Amino acids: CSVGGDSVQPQHF.

This clonotype came up many times. The chain is built from TRBV7-8 and TRBJ1-1; D ambiguous. The V gene lost 7 bases and the J gene lost 0 bases, with 15 bases spanning the gap. CDR1 is SGHVS and CDR2 is FQNEAQ in the germline V gene. The CDR3 is made up of 15 amino acids. CDR3 nucleotides: TGTGCCAGCACGGAGAGTGGAGGGATGAACACTGAAGCTTTCTTT. It yields the protein CASTESGGMNTEAFF.

The sample holds many counts of this clonotype. This chain uses TRBV7-6 with TRBJ1-1; D is undetermined. This CDR3 is built from 14 residues. Germline assignment: CDR1 SGHVS and CDR2 FNYEAQ. V was shortened by 2 bases and J by 6 bases, with 13 bases between the two germline ends. DNA of the CDR3: TGTGCCAGCAGCTTAACACCCACGAAGGCTGAAGCTTTCTTT. Its translation: CASSLTPTKAEAFF. The full variable domain, in which reference TRBV7-6 and TRBJ1-1 provide the parts outside the CDR3, is GAGVSQSPRYKVTKRGQDVALRCDPISGHVSLYWYRQALGQGPEFLTYFNYEAQQDKSGLPNDRFSAERPEGSISTLTIQRTEQRDSAMYRCASSLTPTKAEAFFGQGTRLTVV.

This clonotype appeared many times. This chain connects TRBV7-2 to TRBJ2-7; maybe TRBD2 (5 bases). There are 13 residues in the CDR3. CDR1 is SGHTA and CDR2 is FQGNSA in the germline V gene. With 2 bases removed from V and 6 bases from J, the gap between germline ends came to 11 bases. The CDR3, as DNA: TGTGCCAGCAGCTTATGGGCCGGGGTCGAGCAGTACGTC. This translates into CASSLWAGVEQYV.

This clonotype turned up a few times. This chain links TRBV7-6 with TRBJ1-2, with 7 positions matching TRBD1. The V and J ends lost 4 bases and 8 bases, in that order; junction bases with no gene match: 7. In germline, CDR1 is SGHVS, CDR2 FNYEAQ. The length of the CDR3 is 13 residues. The CDR3 reads CASSSGQPGGYTF. The DNA of the CDR3 is TGTGCCAGCAGCTCGGGACAGCCTGGGGGCTACACCTTC.

This clonotype was counted a few times. V usage is TRBV5-1 and J usage is TRBJ2-7; D uncertain. This CDR3 spans 15 amino acids. Trimming removed 2 bases from V and 3 bases from J, with 15 bases in between. Germline CDR1 is SGHRS and CDR2 is YFSETQ. CDR3 sequence: CASSLGPDGYYEQYV. In nucleotides, the CDR3 is TGCGCCAGCAGCTTAGGACCCGACGGATACTACGAGCAGTACGTC.

This clonotype appeared a few times. The gene calls are TRBV7-6 and TRBJ2-1, with 8 positions matching TRBD2. There are 12 residues in the CDR3. Germline-derived CDR1 and CDR2 are SGHVS and FNYEAQ. The trim removed 10 bases at V and 5 bases at J, leaving 4 bases unmatched. The CDR3 region has the DNA TGTGCCACCTCAGCGGGGGACAATGAGCAGTTCTTC. This translates into CATSAGDNEQFF.

This clonotype occurred many times. The chain joins TRBV7-9 to TRBJ2-5; no reliable D call. The CDR3 is made up of 14 amino acids. V lost 2 bases and J 2 bases, leaving 9 bases between the germline ends. The germline CDR1 and CDR2 sequences are SEHNR and FQNEAQ (reference sequence). CDR3 amino acids: CASSLSREQETQYF. The CDR3, as DNA: TGTGCCAGCAGCTTATCCAGAGAACAAGAGACCCAGTACTTC.

This chain connects TRBV19 to TRBJ2-5, with D perhaps matching TRBD1 (6 bases). With 3 bases removed from V and 4 bases from J, the gap between germline ends came to 9 bases. Germline CDR1 LNHDA, CDR2 SQIVND (reference sequence). The CDR3 loop spans 13 amino acids. CDR3 loop: CASSISGAETQYF. The CDR3 nucleotides are TGTGCCAGTAGTATCTCAGGGGCAGAGACCCAGTACTTC. The full variable domain, in which reference TRBV19 and TRBJ2-5 provide the parts outside the CDR3, is DGGITQSPKYLFRKEGQNVTLSCEQNLNHDAMYWYRQDPGQGLRLIYYSQIVNDFQKGDIAEGYSVSREKKESFPLTVTSAQKNPTAFYLCASSISGAETQYFGPGTRLLVL.

This clonotype came up a few times. The chain recombines TRBV19 with TRBJ1-1; TRBD1 agrees at 7 bases. CDR1 and CDR2 (germline): LNHDA, SQIVND (reference sequence). The CDR3 sequence is 14 residues long. The V and J ends lost 3 bases and 1 base, in that order; junction bases with no gene match: 2. CDR3 bases: TGTGCCAGTAGTATGGACAGGCCGAACACTGAAGCTTTCTTT. It codes for CASSMDRPNTEAFF.

This clonotype has only a few counts. This chain uses TRBV20-1 with TRBJ1-5; D is possibly TRBD1 (5 bases). From germline, CDR1 is DFQATT and CDR2 SNEGSKA (reference sequence). The CDR3 loop spans 14 amino acids. V was pared by 0 bases and J by 7 bases, with 13 bases between. This CDR3 is CSARDAGDGQPQHF. CDR3 DNA sequence: TGCAGTGCTAGAGATGCGGGGGACGGGCAGCCCCAGCATTTT.

V is TRBV20-1 and J is TRBJ2-4; perhaps TRBD2 as D (6 bases). The germline gives CDR1 DFQATT, CDR2 SNEGSKA (reference sequence). This CDR3 has 17 amino acids. With 1 base removed from V and 0 bases from J, the gap between germline ends came to 16 bases. DNA for the CDR3: TGCAGTGCTAGAGGGGGGGATGCCGGATTAGCCAAAAACATTCAGTACTTC. Its protein product is CSARGGDAGLAKNIQYF.

The table lists this clonotype with many counts. The rearrangement links TRBV12-3 or TRBV12-4 to TRBJ2-1; tentatively, D is TRBD1 (5 bases). The CDR3 extends over 13 amino acids. V was clipped by 0 bases and J by 9 bases, with 9 bases between them. CDR3 DNA: TGTGCCAGCAGTTTAGCGGTCAGGGTTGAGCAGTTCTTC. Translating it yields CASSLAVRVEQFF.

The sample holds a few counts of this clonotype. The V and J genes are TRBV7-9 and TRBJ1-4; D uncertain. V gave up 2 bases and J gave up 8 bases, with 21 bases separating them. The CDR3 contains 17 residues. Germline V gives CDR1 SEHNR, CDR2 FQNEAQ (reference sequence). CDR3 sequence reads: CASSLRGTIPGGEKLFF. CDR3 in DNA: TGTGCCAGCAGCTTAAGAGGAACGATCCCGGGAGGCGAAAAACTGTTTTTT.

This clonotype was observed a few times. This chain joins TRBV6-5 and TRBJ2-3, with D uncertain. The ends were cut back, 0 bases at V and 0 bases at J, with 13 bases in the middle. The CDR3 loop spans 17 amino acids. Looked up from germline, CDR1 is MNHEY and CDR2 is SVGAGI. CDR3 in amino acids: CASSYSLSTSSTDTQYF. DNA of the CDR3: TGTGCCAGCAGTTACTCTCTAAGCACTTCTAGCACAGATACGCAGTATTTT.

There are a few counts of this clonotype. The rearrangement uses TRBV19 and TRBJ2-7; D is uncertain. Germline V gene lookup returns CDR1 LNHDA and CDR2 SQIVND (reference sequence). V was cut by 1 base and J by 0 bases, with 7 bases left in between. The CDR3 loop spans 14 amino acids. The CDR3 DNA is TGTGCCAGTAGTATAGGGGCTGACTCCTACGAGCAGTACGTC. Translating it yields CASSIGADSYEQYV.

This clonotype showed up many times. The chain recombines TRBV11-3 with TRBJ2-1; D is unresolved. Germline CDR1 reads SGHNT; CDR2 reads YENEEA. V was pared by 5 bases and J by 10 bases, with 9 bases between. This CDR3 has 11 residues. CDR3 nucleotides: TGTGCCAGCAGCCCGGACGGAGAGCAGTTCTTC. Translated, it gives CASSPDGEQFF.

At least ten counts were recorded for this clonotype. V gene TRBV7-2 combines with J gene TRBJ2-7; D may be TRBD1 or TRBD2 (5 bases each). The germline V gene encodes CDR1 SGHTA and CDR2 FQGNSA. V gave up 11 bases and J gave up 2 bases, with 25 bases separating them. The CDR3 spans 16 residues. CDR3 DNA: TGTGCCCTCAATCGACCAGGGAGACTGACGACCTACGAGCAGTACTTC. Translating gives CALNRPGRLTTYEQYF. The complete variable domain, with remaining parts taken from reference TRBV7-2 and TRBJ2-7, reads GAGVSQSPSNKVTEKGKDVELRCDPISGHTALYWYRQSLGQGLEFLIYFQGNSAPDKSGLPSDRFSAERTGGSVSTLTIQRTQQEDSAVYLCALNRPGRLTTYEQYFGPGTRLTVT.

This clonotype appeared many times. The rearrangement joins TRBV7-2 to TRBJ2-2; D perhaps matches TRBD2 (6 bases). Trimming took 4 bases from V and 3 from J, leaving 9 bases between them. Germline CDR1 is SGHTA and CDR2 is FQGNSA. The CDR3 has 14 amino acids. The CDR3 DNA sequence: TGTGCCAGCAGCTCGACTAGTCACACCGGGGAGCTGTTTTTT. Translating gives CASSSTSHTGELFF. Supplemented by reference TRBV7-2 and TRBJ2-2, the full variable domain reads GAGVSQSPSNKVTEKGKDVELRCDPISGHTALYWYRQSLGQGLEFLIYFQGNSAPDKSGLPSDRFSAERTGGSVSTLTIQRTQQEDSAVYLCASSSTSHTGELFFGEGSRLTVL.